These 10 T cell receptor beta chains came from one sample sequenced in a study of response to subunit inactivated influenza vaccine. Each CDR3 protein is one row after TCRdb ran MiXCR on the RT-PCR reads. The profile shows approximately 730,000 distinct CDR3 sequences, approximately 14% of them singletons. The specimen was PBMCs from blood, collected approximately 15 days before vaccination. The source is a man over 45 who received an inactivated influenza vaccine.

This clonotype was seen a handful of times. This chain uses TRBV20-1 with TRBJ1-1, with D perhaps TRBD1 (6 bases). Trimming took 6 bases from V and 1 from J, leaving 18 bases between them. Germline-derived CDR1 and CDR2 are DFQATT and SNEGSKA (reference sequence). CDR3 length: 15 residues. CDR3 loop: CSAPPGGPRNTEAFF. DNA of the CDR3: TGCAGTGCACCCCCGGGGGGGCCTAGGAACACTGAAGCTTTCTTT.

This clonotype was found once. The genes are TRBV20-1 and TRBJ1-5; perhaps TRBD1 as D (5 bases). V was trimmed by 5 bases and J by 0 bases, leaving 14 bases between them. Germline CDR1 DFQATT, CDR2 SNEGSKA (reference sequence). This CDR3 contains 15 residues. DNA for the CDR3: TGCAGTGCTCCCACAGGACTACTTAGCAATCAGCCCCAGCATTTT. It codes for CSAPTGLLSNQPQHF.

The V and J genes are TRBV2 and TRBJ2-1, with 10 bases aligning to TRBD1. J was trimmed by 13 bases and V by 6 bases; bases with no gene match: 6. The CDR3 consists of 12 residues. CDR1 and CDR2 from the germline V gene are SNHLY and FYNNEI. CDR3 sequence: CASSGTGDIQFF. DNA for the CDR3: TGTGCCAGCAGCGGGACAGGGGACATACAGTTCTTC.

The chain joins TRBV11-3 to TRBJ2-1; 7 nucleotides match TRBD2. The V and J ends lost 5 bases and 6 bases, in that order; junction bases with no gene match: 10. This CDR3 contains 15 residues. CDR1 and CDR2 (germline): SGHNT, YENEEA. DNA for the CDR3: TGTGCCAGCAGCGGGGGGGAGGGGCCCACCAATGAGCAGTTCTTC. Its protein product is CASSGGEGPTNEQFF.

This clonotype turned up a few times. This chain connects TRBV4-2 to TRBJ2-2; either TRBD1 or TRBD2 may fit D (5 bases each). V was cut by 2 bases and J by 3 bases, with 19 bases left in between. The CDR3 runs to 18 residues. CDR1 is LGHNA, CDR2 YNFKEQ, per germline. CDR3 residues: CASSQLLVRVGDTGELFF. CDR3 coding DNA: TGTGCCAGCAGCCAACTGCTCGTAAGGGTGGGGGACACCGGGGAGCTGTTTTTT.

This clonotype was counted ten times or more. This chain connects TRBV7-2 to TRBJ2-1; D is ambiguous. Trimming took 5 bases from V and 5 from J, leaving 16 bases between them. The length of the CDR3 is 15 residues. Germline V lookup: CDR1 SGHTA, CDR2 FQGNSA. The CDR3 reads CASSPQQSINNEQFF. The CDR3 DNA is TGTGCCAGCAGCCCCCAACAGTCTATAAACAATGAGCAGTTCTTC.

The sample holds a few counts of this clonotype. The rearrangement joins TRBV9 to TRBJ2-4, with 10 bases lining up with TRBD1. The CDR3 is made up of 15 amino acids. The germline V gene has CDR1 SGDLS and CDR2 YYNGEE. Germline trimming cut 0 bases from V and 3 bases from J; bases unmatched to any gene: 0. CDR3 sequence (DNA): TGTGCCAGCAGCGTAGGGACAGGGGGCAAAAACATTCAGTACTTC. This codes for CASSVGTGGKNIQYF. Filled out from reference TRBV9 and TRBJ2-4, the complete variable domain reads DSGVTQTPKHLITATGQRVTLRCSPRSGDLSVYWYQQSLDQGLQFLIQYYNGEERAKGNILERFSAQQFPDLHSELNLSSLELGDSALYFCASSVGTGGKNIQYFGAGTRLSVL.

This clonotype was seen a handful of times. V usage is TRBV7-8 and J usage is TRBJ2-7; 10 bases agree with TRBD2. CDR1 is SGHVS, CDR2 FQNEAQ, per germline. The length of the CDR3 is 15 residues. V lost 5 bases, J lost 5 bases, and 9 bases stayed unmatched. The CDR3 coding sequence is TGTGCCAGCAGCCGAGGAAGCGGGAGGGCAAACGAGCAGTACTTC. It specifies CASSRGSGRANEQYF. The whole variable domain, filled in from reference TRBV7-8 and TRBJ2-7, reads GAGVSQSPRYKVAKRGQDVALRCDPISGHVSLFWYQQALGQGPEFLTYFQNEAQLDKSGLPSDRFFAERPEGSVSTLKIQRTQQEDSAVYLCASSRGSGRANEQYFGPGTRLTVT.

The gene calls are TRBV7-2 and TRBJ1-3; TRBD1 matches at 9 bases. The CDR3 is 14 amino acids. Trimming at V came to 8 bases and at J to 4 bases, leaving 6 bases not matched to a gene. Germline V gives CDR1 SGHTA, CDR2 FQGNSA. CDR3 protein: CASQDRGLGNTIYF. CDR3 DNA: TGTGCCAGCCAGGACAGGGGCTTAGGAAACACCATATATTTT.

This clonotype occurred a few times. The genes are TRBV5-1 and TRBJ2-5; D is undetermined. Germline V gene data show CDR1 as SGHRS and CDR2 as YFSETQ. The germline V and J ends were trimmed by 3 bases and 1 base, with 7 bases remaining between them. This CDR3 is built from 13 residues. The CDR3 region has the DNA TGCGCCAGCAGCTGGGATATCCAAGAGACCCAGTACTTC. It translates to CASSWDIQETQYF.